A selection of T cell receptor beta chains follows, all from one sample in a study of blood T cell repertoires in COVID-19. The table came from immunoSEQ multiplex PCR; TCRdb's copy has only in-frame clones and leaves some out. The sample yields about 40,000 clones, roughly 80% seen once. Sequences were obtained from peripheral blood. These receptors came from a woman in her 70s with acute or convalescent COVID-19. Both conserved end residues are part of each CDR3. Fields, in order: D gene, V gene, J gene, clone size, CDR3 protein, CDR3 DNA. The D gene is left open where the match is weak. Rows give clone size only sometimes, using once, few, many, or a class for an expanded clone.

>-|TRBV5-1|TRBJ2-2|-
CASSLGNGHQGTGELFF
TGCGCCAGCAGCTTGGGAAATGGACACCAAGGCACCGGGGAGCTGTTTTTT
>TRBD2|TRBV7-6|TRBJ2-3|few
CASSSARTSGKRLADTQYF
TGTGCCAGCAGCTCTGCTAGGACTAGCGGGAAAAGGCTTGCAGATACGCAGTATTTT
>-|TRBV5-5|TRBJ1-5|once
CASSLERARGQPQHF
TGTGCCAGCAGCTTGGAGAGGGCCCGCGGCCAGCCCCAGCATTTT
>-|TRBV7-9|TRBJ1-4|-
CASSLSIADTEKLFF
TGTGCCAGCAGCTTATCCATAGCCGATACTGAAAAACTGTTTTTT
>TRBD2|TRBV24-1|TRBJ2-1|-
CATSHWSGGNEQFF
TGTGCCACCAGTCACTGGTCGGGGGGCAATGAGCAGTTCTTC
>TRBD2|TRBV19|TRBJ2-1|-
CASQFERGLAGANEQFF
TGTGCCAGTCAATTCGAGAGAGGACTAGCGGGAGCAAATGAGCAGTTCTTC
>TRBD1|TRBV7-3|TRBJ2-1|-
CASSHGTGSGYEQFF
TGTGCCAGCAGCCACGGGACAGGGAGCGGGTATGAGCAGTTCTTC
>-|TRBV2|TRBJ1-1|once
CASSEWAQTEAFF
TGTGCCAGCAGTGAATGGGCCCAGACTGAAGCTTTCTTT
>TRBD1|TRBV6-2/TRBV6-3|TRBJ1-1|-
CASSFDMTGANTEAFF
TGTGCCAGCAGTTTTGACATGACAGGGGCGAACACTGAAGCTTTCTTT
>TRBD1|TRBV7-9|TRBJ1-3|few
CASSPRQGYGNTIYF
TGTGCCAGCAGCCCCCGACAGGGATATGGAAACACCATATATTTT
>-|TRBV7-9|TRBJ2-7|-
CASSRNTGYEQYF
TGTGCCAGCAGCCGCAACACAGGCTACGAGCAGTACTTC
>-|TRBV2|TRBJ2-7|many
CASTLSDSYEQYF
TGTGCCAGCACGTTAAGCGATTCCTACGAGCAGTACTTC
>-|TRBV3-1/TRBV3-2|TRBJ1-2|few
CASSSRLRQGPGYTF
TGTGCCAGCAGCTCCCGGTTGAGGCAGGGTCCTGGCTACACCTTC
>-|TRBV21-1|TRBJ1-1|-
CASSKGFRINTEAFF
TGTGCCAGCAGCAAAGGCTTCAGGATTAACACTGAAGCTTTCTTT
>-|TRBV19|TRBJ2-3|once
CASSIAGLVNTQYF
TGTGCCAGTAGTATAGCAGGGCTGGTAAATACGCAGTATTTT
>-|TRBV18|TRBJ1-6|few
CASSPTQGRPLHF
TGTGCCAGCTCACCGACCCAGGGAAGGCCCCTCCACTTT
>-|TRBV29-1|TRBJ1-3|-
CSVERDTGNTIYF
TGCAGCGTTGAGAGGGACACTGGAAACACCATATATTTT
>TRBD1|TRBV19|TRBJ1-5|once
CASSTNTGGNQPQHF
TGTGCCAGTAGTACAAATACAGGGGGCAATCAGCCCCAGCATTTT